One sample yielded the 7 T cell receptor beta chains listed below, sequenced in a study of T cells after yellow fever vaccination. TCRdb fed the 5' RACE reads into MiXCR, producing one record per CDR3 protein. The sample lists 80,000 to 100,000 distinct CDR3 sequences; under 7% were seen once. The source material was CD8+ T cells sorted from PBMCs, sampled 10 days after the yellow fever booster vaccination. The receptors were sampled from a man between 18 and 29 years old who received the YFV17D yellow fever vaccine.

This clonotype appeared a few times. The rearrangement uses TRBV20-1 and TRBJ2-7; no reliable D call. Deletions cut 2 bases from V and 3 bases from J, with 8 bases between. Per germline, CDR1 DFQATT and CDR2 SNEGSKA (reference sequence). The CDR3 length is 12 residues. CDR3 amino acids: CSARSVNYEQYF. DNA of the CDR3: TGCAGTGCTAGATCAGTTAACTACGAGCAGTACTTC.

This clonotype was counted many times. The CDR3 DNA is TGCGCCAGCAGCCAGACACAGGGAAGCAATCAGCCCCAGCATTTT. This codes for CASSQTQGSNQPQHF. The chain joins TRBV4-1 to TRBJ1-5, with D perhaps matching TRBD1 (6 bases). This CDR3 region has 15 residues. Germline CDR1 MGHRA, CDR2 YSYEKL. Trimming took off 3 bases at V and 1 base at J, with 10 bases between the two ends.

This clonotype was seen a handful of times. The V gene is TRBV6-5, the J gene TRBJ1-1; tentative D call: TRBD1 (6 bases). CDR3 length: 13 residues. CDR1 and CDR2 from the germline V gene are MNHEY and SVGAGI. V was trimmed by 6 bases and J by 8 bases, leaving 16 bases between them. The CDR3 nucleotides are TGTGCCAGCAGCCACAAGGGGGGATCGGAAGCTTTCTTT. Residues: CASSHKGGSEAFF.

The rearrangement uses TRBV7-8 and TRBJ2-2; D might be TRBD1 (5 bases). V shed 4 bases and J shed 0 bases, with 9 bases lying between them. The CDR3 is 15 residues long. Germline CDR1 and CDR2: SGHVS and FQNEAQ. The CDR3 sequence is CASSSRASNTGELFF. CDR3 DNA sequence: TGTGCCAGCAGCTCCAGGGCGTCGAACACCGGGGAGCTGTTTTTT.

This clonotype was counted many times. The gene calls are TRBV27 and TRBJ2-1; weak D call: TRBD1 (6 bases). The CDR3 length is 18 residues. V gave up 2 bases and J gave up 0 bases, with 17 bases separating them. Germline CDR1 MNHEY, CDR2 SMNVEV (reference sequence). CDR3 nucleotides: TGTGCCAGCAGTTTAGGAGGCAGGGGACCGAGCTCCTACAATGAGCAGTTCTTC. Translating it yields CASSLGGRGPSSYNEQFF.

This chain joins TRBV7-2 and TRBJ1-5, with D perhaps matching TRBD1 (5 bases). Germline V gives CDR1 SGHTA, CDR2 FQGNSA. Trimming removed 1 base at V and 0 bases at J, with 10 bases between. This CDR3 comprises 16 residues. The CDR3 region is CASSLEGAGSNQPQHF. CDR3 sequence (DNA): TGTGCCAGCAGCTTAGAAGGGGCAGGTAGCAATCAGCCCCAGCATTTT.

This clonotype was found a few times. The gene calls are TRBV5-1 and TRBJ1-6; D perhaps matches TRBD1 (5 bases). Germline-derived CDR1 and CDR2 are SGHRS and YFSETQ. V lost 4 bases and J 5 bases, leaving 13 bases between the germline ends. This CDR3 is built from 15 residues. The CDR3 reads CASSTYGGDNSPLHF. CDR3 in DNA: TGCGCCAGCAGCACCTACGGAGGGGATAATTCACCCCTCCACTTT.